The 19 T cell receptor beta chains below all came from one sample that was sequenced in a study of blood T cell repertoires in COVID-19. Produced via immunoSEQ multiplex PCR; TCRdb's table is partial and in-frame only. Here the sample spans approximately 77,000 clones, 80% to 90% being singletons. Sequencing input: peripheral blood. These receptors were collected from a woman in her sixties or seventies with acute or convalescent COVID-19.

This chain joins TRBV18 and TRBJ2-7; D is perhaps TRBD1 (6 bases). The CDR3 is 15 amino acids. Germline V lookup: CDR1 KGHSH, CDR2 LQKENI. Trimming removed 4 bases at V and 1 base at J, with 14 bases between. CDR3 sequence: CASSHGRTDSYEQYV. CDR3 sequence (DNA): TGTGCCAGCTCACACGGAAGGACAGATTCCTACGAGCAGTACGTC.

The chain is built from TRBV6-2 or TRBV6-3 and TRBJ2-1, with 12 bases identical to TRBD2. CDR1 and CDR2 from the germline V gene are MNHEY and SVGEGT. V shed 5 bases, J shed 4 bases, and the junction held 9 bases outside the gene matches. The CDR3 extends over 17 amino acids. CDR3 in amino acids: CASSGRLAGDRYNEQFF. For the CDR3, the DNA is TGTGCCAGCAGTGGACGACTAGCGGGGGACAGATACAATGAGCAGTTCTTC.

The V call is TRBV2, the J call TRBJ1-5; TRBD1 matches 8 bases. This CDR3 has 13 amino acids. The V and J ends lost 8 bases and 4 bases, in that order; junction bases with no gene match: 4. The germline V gene encodes CDR1 SNHLY and CDR2 FYNNEI. CDR3 region: CASRTGPNQPQHF. The CDR3 nucleotides are TGTGCCAGCCGGACAGGGCCGAATCAGCCCCAGCATTTT.

The rearrangement links TRBV29-1 to TRBJ1-2; D not resolved. V lost 4 bases and J 4 bases, leaving 13 bases between the germline ends. Germline values: CDR1 SQVTM, CDR2 ANQGSEA. The CDR3 totals 13 residues. CDR3 DNA sequence: TGCAGCGTTGCTCCCGCGAGCCGCTATGGCTACACCTTC. It is translated as CSVAPASRYGYTF.

V is TRBV24-1 and J is TRBJ2-2, with D possibly being TRBD2 (6 bases). The germline V and J ends were trimmed by 7 bases and 4 bases, with 9 bases remaining between them. The length of the CDR3 is 13 residues. Germline CDR1 reads KGHDR; CDR2 reads SFDVKD. The CDR3 here is CATREEGTGELFF. The CDR3 bases are TGTGCCACCAGGGAGGAGGGCACCGGGGAGCTGTTTTTT.

V and J are TRBV2 and TRBJ2-2, with D possibly TRBD1 on 6 matching bases. Germline V gene lookup returns CDR1 SNHLY and CDR2 FYNNEI. Trimming removed 8 bases from V and 3 bases from J, with 10 bases in between. CDR3 length equals 13 residues. CDR3 sequence: CASSQGYTGELFF. For the CDR3, the DNA is TGTGCCAGCTCGCAGGGGTACACCGGGGAGCTGTTTTTT. The full variable domain, its missing parts supplied by reference TRBV2 and TRBJ2-2, is EPEVTQTPSHQVTQMGQEVILRCVPISNHLYFYWYRQILGQKVEFLVSFYNNEISEKSEIFDDQFSVERPDGSNFTLKIRSTKLEDSAMYFCASSQGYTGELFFGEGSRLTVL.

The gene calls are TRBV29-1 and TRBJ1-1; the D gene is possibly TRBD1 (6 bases). Trimming pared 6 bases from V and 6 bases from J, leaving 20 bases between. Germline-derived CDR1 and CDR2 are SQVTM and ANQGSEA. The length of the CDR3 is 14 residues. As DNA, the CDR3 is TGCAGCGTCGAAACACAGGGAAACCCCTCTGAAGCTTTCTTT. Residues: CSVETQGNPSEAFF.

V gene TRBV5-5 combines with J gene TRBJ1-5; 7 bases agree with TRBD1. Germline V gives CDR1 SGHKS, CDR2 YYEKEE (reference sequence). V shed 4 bases and J 6 bases; nucleotides not matched to a gene: 4. CDR3 length: 13 residues. The CDR3 DNA follows: TGTGCCAGCAGCCTAACAGGGGCTCAGCCCCAGCATTTT. Its protein product is CASSLTGAQPQHF.

V usage is TRBV5-1 and J usage is TRBJ1-4; 9 bases map to TRBD1. This CDR3 is 15 amino acids long. Trimming took 4 bases from V and 8 from J; bases not matched to a gene: 9. Germline V gene sequence: CDR1 SGHRS, CDR2 YFSETQ. The CDR3 nucleotides are TGCGCCAGCAGCCTCCAACAGGGGGCGAGGGAAAAACTGTTTTTT. Translating it yields CASSLQQGAREKLFF.

This chain joins TRBV4-1 and TRBJ1-2; 10 bases match TRBD1. Per germline, CDR1 MGHRA and CDR2 YSYEKL. The CDR3 length is 15 residues. V lost 3 bases, J lost 5 bases, and 6 bases stayed unmatched. CDR3 nucleotides: TGCGCCAGCAGCCACAACCCGGGACAGGGGTATGGCTACACCTTC. This translates into CASSHNPGQGYGYTF.

The chain recombines TRBV19 with TRBJ2-3; D might be TRBD1 (7 bases). This CDR3 region has 16 residues. Germline V gene data show CDR1 as LNHDA and CDR2 as SQIVND (reference sequence). V shed 5 bases and J shed 6 bases, with 21 bases lying between them. CDR3 coding DNA: TGTGCCAGTAGTCCCCGGGGGCAGGGGGGAAGGGATACGCAGTATTTT. Amino acids: CASSPRGQGGRDTQYF. Supplemented by reference TRBV19 and TRBJ2-3, the full variable domain reads DGGITQSPKYLFRKEGQNVTLSCEQNLNHDAMYWYRQDPGQGLRLIYYSQIVNDFQKGDIAEGYSVSREKKESFPLTVTSAQKNPTAFYLCASSPRGQGGRDTQYFGPGTRLTVL.

This clone was found a few times. The chain uses TRBV3-1 (or the pseudogene TRBV3-2) and TRBJ2-5, with D possibly TRBD2 on 6 matching bases. V was cut by 4 bases and J by 4 bases, with 19 bases left in between. Germline V gene sequence: CDR1 LGHDT, CDR2 YNNKEL (reference sequence). The CDR3 extends over 16 amino acids. For the CDR3, the DNA is TGTGCCAGCAGCCGCCCAACGGGAGTGAATGGAGAGACCCAGTACTTC. Protein: CASSRPTGVNGETQYF.

V usage is TRBV20-1 and J usage is TRBJ2-5; 9 nucleotides match TRBD2. Germline CDR1 DFQATT, CDR2 SNEGSKA (reference sequence). Trimming removed 3 bases from V and 0 bases from J; junction bases left unmatched: 11. The CDR3 runs to 17 residues. The CDR3 DNA reads as TGCAGTGCTAGTAGGACCGCGGGGGGGGTATACCAAGAGACCCAGTACTTC. As protein: CSASRTAGGVYQETQYF.

Turning to this clone: One end of the junction varies from germline; a read error may be responsible. This sequence joins TRBV19 and TRBJ2-7; perhaps TRBD1 as D (6 bases). CDR1 is LNHDA, CDR2 SQIVND, per germline (reference sequence). This CDR3 is 14 amino acids long. Written as DNA, the CDR3 is TGTGCCAGTAGTTTAGACAGGTCCTCCTACGAGCAGTACTTC. This codes for CASSLDRSSYEQYF.

The chain couples TRBV6-6 to TRBJ1-3; D unclear. Trimming removed 6 bases at V and 3 bases at J, with 3 bases between. CDR1 is MNHNY, CDR2 SVGAGI, per germline (reference sequence). This CDR3 comprises 11 residues. Here the CDR3 DNA reads TGTGCCAGCAGCCTTGGAAACACCATATATTTT. Its protein is CASSLGNTIYF.

The chain couples TRBV7-9 to TRBJ2-2, with D possibly matching TRBD1 (6 bases). Germline-derived CDR1 and CDR2 are SEHNR and FQNEAQ (reference sequence). V lost 3 bases, J lost 5 bases, and 10 bases lay in between. This CDR3 is built from 14 residues. Here the CDR3 reads CASSFFQGTGELFF. DNA of the CDR3: TGTGCCAGCAGCTTTTTTCAGGGGACCGGGGAGCTGTTTTTT.

The V and J genes are TRBV5-1 and TRBJ1-4; TRBD1 agrees at 9 bases. J lost 6 bases, V lost 0 bases, and 3 bases had no gene match. Looked up from germline, CDR1 is SGHRS and CDR2 is YFSETQ. This CDR3 contains 15 residues. The CDR3 here is CASSLDRGRYEKLFF. Here the CDR3 DNA reads TGCGCCAGCAGCTTGGACAGGGGGCGTTATGAAAAACTGTTTTTT.

The rearrangement links TRBV6-5 to TRBJ1-4, with a possible D match to TRBD1 (5 bases). The V gene's germline CDR1 is MNHEY and CDR2 SVGAGI. Trimming shortened V by 8 bases and J by 1 base, and 11 bases separated the two germline ends. CDR3 length: 14 amino acids. CDR3 in amino acids: CASGRRGTNEKLFF. In DNA form, the CDR3 reads TGTGCCAGCGGAAGGAGGGGAACTAATGAAAAACTGTTTTTT.

The J gene is TRBJ2-7, the V gene TRBV5-6; D is possibly TRBD1 (6 bases). V lost 1 base and J lost 3, with 14 bases in between. CDR1 and CDR2 (germline): SGHDT, YYEEEE. The CDR3 contains 15 residues. The CDR3 nucleotides read TGTGCCAGCAGCTTGACGAGGACAGAACTCTACGAGCAGTACGTC. It is translated as CASSLTRTELYEQYV.